These 26 T cell receptor beta chains originate from one sample sequenced in a study of blood T cells in healthy people across ages. Alongside a J-beta primer mix, a sample-barcoded 5' primer served in a second PCR lasting roughly 6 to 12 cycles. MiXCR, applied by TCRdb to the 5' RACE reads, yields one record per CDR3 protein. The top ten hold roughly 13% of the sample, which has about a million distinct CDR3 sequences, approximately 38% seen once. Sequencing input: blood. The receptors originated from a man younger than 30 in good health.

This rearrangement joins TRBV3-1 to TRBJ1-1; D is unclear. Trimming removed 0 bases at V and 4 bases at J, with 6 bases between. The CDR3 consists of 13 residues. Germline V gene sequence: CDR1 LGHDT, CDR2 YNNKEL (reference sequence). CDR3 sequence (DNA): TGTGCCAGCAGCCAAGACGGTAGCACTGAAGCTTTCTTT. Protein product: CASSQDGSTEAFF. Filled out from reference TRBV3-1 and TRBJ1-1, the complete variable domain reads DTAVSQTPKYLVTQMGNDKSIKCEQNLGHDTMYWYKQDSKKFLKIMFSYNNKELIINETVPNRFSPKSPDKAHLNLHINSLELGDSAVYFCASSQDGSTEAFFGQGTRLTVV.

This clonotype was observed a few times. V gene TRBV20-1 combines with J gene TRBJ2-2; D is possibly TRBD1 (6 bases). Deletions cut 0 bases from V and 3 bases from J, with 14 bases between. Per the germline V gene, CDR1 is DFQATT and CDR2 is SNEGSKA (reference sequence). CDR3 size: 16 residues. In nucleotides, the CDR3 is TGCAGTGCTAGAGATGGGGGCAGGGCCCACACCGGGGAGCTGTTTTTT. Its translation: CSARDGGRAHTGELFF.

The table lists this clonotype with a few counts. J is TRBJ1-5 and V is TRBV12-3 or TRBV12-4; no clear D gene. V shed 4 bases and J shed 4 bases, with 8 bases lying between them. The CDR3 runs to 13 residues. CDR3 DNA: TGTGCCAGCAGTTCAATTGGGAATCAGCCCCAGCATTTT. It specifies CASSSIGNQPQHF.

The chain is built from TRBV10-3 and TRBJ1-5, with TRBD1 matching over 8 bases. The CDR3 runs to 14 residues. Germline CDR1 reads ENHRY; CDR2 reads SYGVKD. The trim removed 10 bases at V and 5 bases at J, leaving 10 bases unmatched. The CDR3 bases are TGTGCCACAGGGGCAGGGGGCCGAGATCAGCCCCAGCATTTT. Translated, it gives CATGAGGRDQPQHF.

This sequence joins TRBV20-1 and TRBJ2-5, with D hard to call. The J call may be mistaken, given a closer DNA end match to TRBJ2-1. The CDR3 totals 14 residues. The germline V gene encodes CDR1 DFQATT and CDR2 SNEGSKA (reference sequence). The CDR3 DNA sequence: TGCAGTGCTAGTCCAGAAGGGCCGCAAGAGACCCAGTTCTTC. It is translated as CSASPEGPQETQFF.

The chain links TRBV6-6 to TRBJ2-3, with 7 bases matching TRBD1. There are 15 residues in the CDR3. With 5 bases clipped from V and 1 base from J, the junction kept 6 bases outside the gene matches. CDR1 is MNHNY and CDR2 is SVGAGI in the germline V gene (reference sequence). CDR3 DNA: TGTGCCAGCAGTCCTACAGGGGCAGGCACAGATACGCAGTATTTT. Translating it yields CASSPTGAGTDTQYF.

Only a few counts were recorded for this clonotype. V is TRBV12-3 or TRBV12-4 and J is TRBJ1-2, with D possibly TRBD1 on 5 matching bases. CDR3 length equals 14 residues. The V end was cut by 3 bases, the J end by 8 bases, with 16 bases between. The DNA for the CDR3 is TGTGCCAGCAGTTTTGGTGGGGCGAACGAGGGCTACACCTTC. Amino acid sequence: CASSFGGANEGYTF.

The V call is TRBV6-2 or TRBV6-3, the J call TRBJ1-5; tentative D call: TRBD1 (5 bases). Deletions cut 10 bases from V and 0 bases from J, with 13 bases between. The germline V gene encodes CDR1 MNHEY and CDR2 SVGEGT. The CDR3 totals 14 residues. CDR3 amino acids: CATQRGNSNQPQHF. CDR3 DNA: TGTGCCACCCAGAGGGGTAATAGCAATCAGCCCCAGCATTTT.

The gene calls are TRBV6-2 or TRBV6-3 and TRBJ1-6, with 7 bases lining up with TRBD1. Unmatched junction bases numbered 1, after V lost 2 bases and J lost 9 bases. The germline V gene has CDR1 MNHEY and CDR2 SVGEGT. CDR3 size: 13 residues. CDR3 amino acids: CASSYRQGSPLHF. CDR3 in DNA: TGTGCCAGCAGTTACCGACAGGGTTCACCCCTCCACTTT.

This clonotype was seen only a few times. The chain uses TRBV29-1 and TRBJ2-1; possibly TRBD2 for D (6 bases). With the DNA end fitting TRBJ2-7 better, the J assignment may be wrong. CDR1 and CDR2 from the germline V gene are SQVTM and ANQGSEA. The CDR3 length is 16 residues. CDR3 residues: CSVGPVLAADYNEQYF. CDR3 nucleotide sequence: TGCAGCGTGGGACCCGTACTAGCAGCAGACTACAATGAGCAGTACTTC.

The CDR3 bases are TGTGCCATCAGTGAGCGGCAGGTCACCGGGGAGCTGTTTTTT. Its translation: CAISERQVTGELFF. The genes are TRBV10-3 and TRBJ2-2, with no clear D. Germline V gene data show CDR1 as ENHRY and CDR2 as SYGVKD. This CDR3 comprises 14 residues. The V end lost 2 bases, the J end lost 4 bases, and 8 bases lay between the germline ends.

The chain employs TRBV7-9 and TRBJ1-1, with TRBD1 identical over 7 bases. This CDR3 has 16 residues. The J segment lost 10 bases and the V segment lost 4 bases, leaving 18 bases of the junction unmatched. CDR1 and CDR2 (germline): SEHNR, FQNEAQ (reference sequence). CDR3 region: CASSSTHTGQAYVAFF. The DNA of the CDR3 is TGTGCCAGCAGCTCCACCCACACTGGACAGGCCTATGTAGCTTTCTTT.

The rearrangement joins TRBV4-1 to TRBJ2-3; D ambiguous. CDR1 and CDR2 from the germline V gene are MGHRA and YSYEKL. The CDR3 totals 15 residues. The ends were cut back, 1 base at V and 0 bases at J, with 8 bases in the middle. In DNA form, the CDR3 reads TGCGCCAGCAGCCAAGTGATGGGGAGCACAGATACGCAGTATTTT. Protein sequence: CASSQVMGSTDTQYF.

This clonotype showed up just a few times. The rearrangement joins TRBV20-1 to TRBJ1-1; 8 bases line up with TRBD1. The V gene end was trimmed by 5 bases and the J gene end by 2 bases; junction bases not matched to a gene: 16. From germline, CDR1 is DFQATT and CDR2 SNEGSKA (reference sequence). The CDR3 is 17 amino acids. CDR3 coding DNA: TGCAGTGCTCGAAACCCGGACAGGGAGGGGGAAAACACTGAAGCTTTCTTT. Translating it yields CSARNPDREGENTEAFF.

This clonotype appeared a few times. The chain carries TRBV4-1 and TRBJ1-6; D remains unclear. Trimming took 4 bases from V and 7 from J, leaving 23 bases between them. This CDR3 contains 18 residues. Per germline, CDR1 MGHRA and CDR2 YSYEKL. The CDR3 is CASSLTKEWVSPNSPLHF. In DNA form, the CDR3 reads TGCGCCAGCAGCCTCACGAAGGAGTGGGTTTCCCCAAATTCACCCCTCCACTTT.

J is TRBJ1-6 and V is TRBV20-1, with D tentatively TRBD1 (6 bases). Looked up from germline, CDR1 is DFQATT and CDR2 is SNEGSKA (reference sequence). The CDR3 totals 14 residues. V gave up 3 bases and J gave up 8 bases, with 14 bases separating them. The CDR3 here is CSARRTEEYSPLHF. DNA for the CDR3: TGCAGTGCTAGGCGGACAGAGGAGTATTCACCCCTCCACTTT.

J is TRBJ1-3 and V is TRBV4-2; D uncertain. The CDR3 runs to 14 residues. Germline-derived CDR1 and CDR2 are LGHNA and YNFKEQ. Trimming removed 4 bases at V and 0 bases at J, with 7 bases between. CDR3 in amino acids: CASSPESSGNTIYF. CDR3 nucleotide sequence: TGTGCCAGCAGCCCCGAGAGCTCTGGAAACACCATATATTTT.

The chain has TRBV6-1 and TRBJ2-1; 9 nucleotides line up with TRBD1. CDR3 length equals 15 residues. The junction had 4 bases not matched to a gene; V was cut back by 3 bases and J by 4 bases. Germline V gene sequence: CDR1 MNHNS, CDR2 SASEGT. The CDR3 DNA sequence: TGTGCCAGCAGTGACGGGACAGGGCTATACAATGAGCAGTTCTTC. Translating it yields CASSDGTGLYNEQFF.

This clonotype came up once. Relative to the germline gene, one junction end is altered; a read error may explain this. This chain uses TRBV7-8 with TRBJ2-3, with 7 bases fitting TRBD2. The germline gives CDR1 SGHVS, CDR2 FQNEAQ. This CDR3 contains 14 residues. The CDR3 nucleotides read TGTGCCGGCGGGGCTAGCGGAAGCACAGATGCGCAGTATTTT. It translates to CAGGASGSTDAQYF.

The chain joins TRBV29-1 to TRBJ2-1; D gene ambiguous. Germline CDR1 SQVTM, CDR2 ANQGSEA. The CDR3 has 12 amino acids. V dropped 4 bases and J dropped 6 bases, with 10 bases sitting between them. CDR3 residues: CSVAMASNEQFF. The CDR3 nucleotides read TGCAGCGTTGCCATGGCGAGCAATGAGCAGTTCTTC.

This clonotype occurred a few times. The chain recombines TRBV6-1 with TRBJ1-2, with D possibly being TRBD1 (5 bases). The CDR3 consists of 14 residues. Per germline, CDR1 MNHNS and CDR2 SASEGT. Trimming pared 4 bases from V and 3 bases from J, leaving 12 bases between. CDR3 sequence (DNA): TGTGCCAGCAGTGTCCAGGGAGGGGACTATGGCTACACCTTC. Amino acids: CASSVQGGDYGYTF.

This clonotype was detected ten times or more. This chain connects TRBV6-2 or TRBV6-3 to TRBJ2-4; TRBD1 matches at 8 bases. The germline CDR1 and CDR2 sequences are MNHEY and SVGEGT. This CDR3 is built from 12 residues. After removal of 11 bases from V and 7 bases from J, the junction contained 7 bases not matched to a gene. The CDR3 loop is CAYLDRVNIQYF. In DNA form, the CDR3 reads TGTGCCTACCTGGACAGGGTGAACATTCAGTACTTC.

This clonotype was seen only once. J is TRBJ1-6 and V is TRBV5-1; 9 positions match TRBD1. CDR1 and CDR2 from the germline V gene are SGHRS and YFSETQ. The ends lost 4 bases at V and 3 bases at J; junction bases unmatched: 2. This CDR3 is 15 amino acids long. CDR3 sequence (DNA): TGCGCCAGCAGCGGGACAGGGTACTATAATTCACCCCTCCACTTT. Residues: CASSGTGYYNSPLHF. Variable domain in full (rest from reference TRBV5-1 and TRBJ1-6): KAGVTQTPRYLIKTRGQQVTLSCSPISGHRSVSWYQQTPGQGLQFLFEYFSETQRNKGNFPGRFSGRQFSNSRSEMNVSTLELGDSALYLCASSGTGYYNSPLHFGNGTRLTVT.

The rearrangement joins TRBV5-1 to TRBJ2-7; no definite D call. This CDR3 has 15 residues. V dropped 2 bases and J dropped 3 bases, with 15 bases sitting between them. Germline assignment: CDR1 SGHRS and CDR2 YFSETQ. For the CDR3, the DNA is TGCGCCAGCAGCTTAGGGCCCTTCGGGTTCTACGAGCAGTACTTC. This codes for CASSLGPFGFYEQYF.

The J gene is TRBJ2-1, the V gene TRBV27; D perhaps matches TRBD1 (7 bases). This CDR3 spans 14 amino acids. Germline V gives CDR1 MNHEY, CDR2 SMNVEV (reference sequence). The ends were cut back, 8 bases at V and 7 bases at J, with 18 bases in the middle. The CDR3 nucleotides read TGTGCCAGCGGAGGCGGGACAGTAGTAAATGAGCAGTTCTTC. Encoded protein: CASGGGTVVNEQFF.

Note on this clonotype: This may come from a read error, since a much larger clone is one base off. V usage is TRBV29-1 and J usage is TRBJ2-3; a possible D gene is TRBD1 (6 bases). This CDR3 has 13 residues. Germline CDR1 reads SQVTM; CDR2 reads ANQGSEA. The CDR3: CSVRDTSTDAQYF. CDR3 nucleotide sequence: TGCAGCGTTAGGGACACCTCCACAGATGCGCAGTATTTT.